This T cell receptor (beta chain) was identified during a study of glioma-infiltrating T cells after dendritic cell vaccination. The immunoSEQ assay amplified TCRB CDR3 from up to about 2 ug DNA. Measured with immunoSEQ multiplex PCR; TCRdb has only the in-frame clones, and not every one. The profile covers about 50,000 clones, with about 91% appearing a single time and 5.3% taken by the ten largest. The CDR3 is 14 amino acids. Trimming left V 6 bases short and J 2 bases short, with 13 bases between. The germline V gene has CDR1 MNHEY and CDR2 SVGAGI. Time point meaning: after dendritic cell vaccination, including at tumor progression/relapse.

The source is a human donor with glioblastoma. This chain joins TRBV6-5 and TRBJ1-2, with D uncertain. This material consisted of blood, taken after dendritic cell vaccination. For the CDR3, the DNA is TGTGCCAGCAGAACCCAGCGTGAGAACTATGGCTACACCTTC. It specifies CASRTQRENYGYTF.